A single sample gave rise to the 7 T cell receptor beta chains below, sequenced in a study of blood T cell repertoires in COVID-19. Sequencing used immunoSEQ multiplex PCR; TCRdb keeps in-frame clones, though not all of them. The sample comprises a few hundred thousand clones, around nine tenths of which are singletons, and about 9.4% rests with the top ten. Material: PBMCs or T cells enriched from blood (not recorded which). Receptors originate from a woman in her 50s who had recovered from COVID-19.

J is TRBJ2-7 and V is TRBV3-1 (or the pseudogene TRBV3-2), with TRBD1 matching over 8 bases. With 3 bases clipped from V and 6 bases from J, the junction kept 1 base outside the gene matches. Germline CDR1 is LGHDT and CDR2 is YNNKEL (reference sequence). The CDR3 runs to 12 residues. CDR3 region: CASSHQGAEQYF. CDR3 nucleotides: TGTGCCAGCAGCCACCAGGGGGCCGAGCAGTACTTC.

The chain combines TRBV6-5 with TRBJ1-3; TRBD1 matches at 7 bases. This CDR3 contains 15 residues. V gave up 6 bases and J gave up 1 base; unmatched junction bases: 6. Germline V gene sequence: CDR1 MNHEY, CDR2 SVGAGI. The CDR3 bases are TGTGCCAGCAGGCCCGGGGACAGTTCTGGAAACACCATATATTTT. It specifies CASRPGDSSGNTIYF.

In the case of this clone: The same CDR3 can be traced to other DNA sequences in this sample. The chain uses TRBV19 and TRBJ2-7; 8 bases are a match to TRBD1. From germline, CDR1 is LNHDA and CDR2 SQIVND (reference sequence). Trimming took 3 bases from V and 2 from J; bases not matched to a gene: 3. The CDR3 has 14 amino acids. CDR3 DNA: TGTGCCAGTAGTATGGCAGGGGGCACCTACGAGCAGTACTTC. Encoded protein: CASSMAGGTYEQYF.

The chain is built from TRBV30 and TRBJ2-3, with D possibly being TRBD1 (7 bases). With 2 bases removed from V and 2 bases from J, the gap between germline ends came to 14 bases. There are 15 residues in the CDR3. Germline values: CDR1 GTSNPN, CDR2 SVGIG (reference sequence). CDR3 DNA sequence: TGTGCCTGGAGTTCTACAGGGGAGGTCACAGATACGCAGTATTTT. Its translation: CAWSSTGEVTDTQYF.

The chain links TRBV5-1 to TRBJ1-2; TRBD1 matches 7 bases. Germline V gene lookup returns CDR1 SGHRS and CDR2 YFSETQ. V lost 7 bases, J lost 3 bases, and 24 bases stayed unmatched. This CDR3 has 19 residues. CDR3 sequence: CASAKDRPNEISEYYGYTF. CDR3 sequence (DNA): TGCGCCAGCGCCAAGGACAGGCCCAATGAGATATCGGAGTACTATGGCTACACCTTC.

The V and J genes are TRBV5-4 and TRBJ2-5; D is perhaps TRBD1 (6 bases). CDR1 is SGHNT, CDR2 YYREEE, per germline (reference sequence). Trimming pared 2 bases from V and 7 bases from J, leaving 21 bases between. The CDR3 spans 16 residues. CDR3 nucleotides: TGTGCCAGCAGCTTAGACCGGGACACCCGAGCTGGGACCCAGTACTTC. It specifies CASSLDRDTRAGTQYF.

The chain has TRBV6-5 and TRBJ2-1; D not resolved. V was pared by 4 bases and J by 5 bases, with 9 bases between. The germline V gene has CDR1 MNHEY and CDR2 SVGAGI. This CDR3 is built from 13 residues. As DNA, the CDR3 is TGTGCCAGCAGTTTTGGGCTTAACAATGAGCAGTTCTTC. Translating it yields CASSFGLNNEQFF.